The rows below give T cell receptor beta chains drawn from one sample of a study of T cell repertoires in cytomegalovirus infection. TCRdb re-derived calls from the reads in MiXCR, one entry per CDR3 protein. The sample holds some 940,000 distinct CDR3 sequences, roughly a third seen once. For these receptors, no antigen is known. This sample comprised cultured CD8+ T cells from PBMCs, obtained from culture after CMV antigen stimulation. The receptors were sampled from a human donor in good health (CMV status not recorded). Some clones in this sample may be carry-over from other donors' samples. Each CDR3 is given with its conserved first and last residue. The order of the fields is V gene, CDR3 length, CDR3 protein.

TRBV11-3,13,CASSHVGRNEQFF
TRBV28,15,CASSFLAGGQETQYF
TRBV6-5,14,CASSYEGGEDTQYF
TRBV4-2,20,CASSQGRTSGGASHTDTQYF
TRBV14,13,CASSQQGQAEAFF
TRBV5-5,14,CASSLEQPNTEAFF
TRBV7-6,13,CASSPHSTDTQYF
TRBV6-6,15,CASFPFGTGRETQYF
TRBV7-2,12,CASSLGVAEAFF
TRBV7-6,15,CASSLDAGPDTEAFF
TRBV6-1,14,CASSSGLEKETQYF
TRBV12-3/TRBV12-4,12,CASSLHTDTQYF
TRBV20-1,12,CSASSEGETQYF
TRBV7-8,15,CASSSSLAKQETQYF
TRBV28,12,CASSLWTDEAFF
TRBV7-9,12,CASSLVNIEQFF
TRBV6-5,14,CASRLLAGDGEQFF
TRBV12-3/TRBV12-4,14,CASSPSGGWAEAFF
TRBV29-1,13,CSVGTGTNYGYTF
TRBV5-1,14,CASIPPKGEDTQYF
TRBV29-1,13,CSVAGTAIDEQFF
TRBV3-1,15,CASSHGGGAWDEQFF
TRBV7-7,18,CASSSEIGTGGSPYEQYF
TRBV4-1,15,CASSQESTDNSPLHF
TRBV12-3/TRBV12-4,15,CASSFGGRGTDTQYF
TRBV6-1,13,CASIVVLNNEQFF
TRBV7-9,9,CASSRDSRF
TRBV12-3/TRBV12-4,12,CASSIHTETQYF